The 27 T cell receptor beta chains reported below all come from one sample, sequenced in a study of blood T cells in healthy people across ages (dated by TCRdb to the mid-2010s). Libraries were made using 5' RACE. Sequencer: Illumina HiSeq 2500. A second PCR of roughly 7 to 12 cycles was run with a J-beta primer mix and a sample-barcoded 5' primer. In TCRdb, the public reads were trimmed at Q25 with fastp and aligned with MiXCR, with productive beta chains retained. Every entry covers one CDR3 protein and lists the most common genes and DNA from its rows. This sample is represented by about 1,500,000 distinct CDR3 sequences; roughly 28% of them were singletons. The top ten clonotypes cover roughly 8.2% of the sample. Sequenced material: blood. These receptors came from a woman under 40 in good health.

The V call is TRBV2, the J call TRBJ2-6; 7 nucleotides agree with TRBD1. The germline V gene has CDR1 SNHLY and CDR2 FYNNEI. The J segment lost 0 bases and the V segment lost 4 bases, leaving 9 bases of the junction unmatched. The CDR3 sequence is 18 residues long. The CDR3: CASSGATGDLSGANVLTF. The CDR3 DNA sequence: TGTGCCAGCAGTGGAGCAACAGGGGACCTCTCTGGGGCCAACGTCCTGACTTTC.

The rearrangement joins TRBV30 to TRBJ2-1; 8 positions match TRBD1. The tail of the sequence fits TRBJ2-7 better, so the J call may be wrong. Germline lookup yields CDR1 GTSNPN and CDR2 SVGIG (reference sequence). CDR3 length: 16 residues. The chain's CDR3 is CAWSVRVGQGAHEQYF. The CDR3 region has the DNA TGTGCCTGGAGTGTACGAGTAGGACAGGGAGCCCACGAGCAGTACTTC.

The CDR3 bases are TGTGCCAGCAGTTTATTAGACAGCTCTGGGGCCAACGTCCTGACTTTC. Amino acids: CASSLLDSSGANVLTF. This chain connects TRBV27 to TRBJ2-6; a possible D gene is TRBD1 (5 bases). Germline assignment: CDR1 MNHEY and CDR2 SMNVEV (reference sequence). The CDR3 consists of 16 residues. The V gene lost 1 base and the J gene lost 0 bases, with 7 bases spanning the gap.

This sequence joins TRBV5-1 and TRBJ1-4; 11 bases map to TRBD1. Germline CDR1 SGHRS, CDR2 YFSETQ. This CDR3 region has 16 residues. V gave up 3 bases and J gave up 6 bases; unmatched junction bases: 7. Here the CDR3 reads CASSWWTGGGDEKLFF. Written as DNA, the CDR3 is TGCGCCAGCAGCTGGTGGACAGGGGGCGGTGATGAAAAACTGTTTTTT.

The rearrangement links TRBV20-1 to TRBJ1-6; TRBD1 agrees at 8 bases. This CDR3 spans 16 amino acids. V was pared by 6 bases and J by 10 bases, with 17 bases of the junction left unmatched. Germline-derived CDR1 and CDR2 are DFQATT and SNEGSKA (reference sequence). CDR3 DNA: TGCAGTGCAGCCCAACCAGCAGGACAGGGCCGCTCACCCCTCCACTTT. Translating gives CSAAQPAGQGRSPLHF.

There are a few counts of this clonotype. The gene calls are TRBV28 and TRBJ2-3; 8 bases are shared with TRBD2. V gave up 6 bases and J gave up 3 bases; unmatched junction bases: 8. Germline CDR1 reads MDHEN; CDR2 reads SYDVKM. This CDR3 is 15 amino acids long. CDR3 region: CASRPPGLGTDTQYF. DNA of the CDR3: TGTGCCAGCAGGCCCCCGGGACTAGGAACAGATACGCAGTATTTT. Looking up the rest from reference TRBV28 and TRBJ2-3 gives the full variable domain: DVKVTQSSRYLVKRTGEKVFLECVQDMDHENMFWYRQDPGLGLRLIYFSYDVKMKEKGDIPEGYSVSREKKERFSLILESASTNQTSMYLCASRPPGLGTDTQYFGPGTRLTVL.

A few counts support this clonotype. The chain combines TRBV27 with TRBJ2-3, with 8 positions matching TRBD2. Germline-derived CDR1 and CDR2 are MNHEY and SMNVEV (reference sequence). The CDR3 is made up of 16 amino acids. Germline trimming cut 4 bases from V and 2 bases from J; bases unmatched to any gene: 8. CDR3 loop: CASSSPRAGATDTQYF. CDR3 nucleotide sequence: TGTGCCAGCAGTTCCCCGCGAGCGGGGGCCACAGATACGCAGTATTTT.

As concerns this clonotype: A much larger clonotype is one base distant, so this may be a read error. V and J are TRBV7-9 and TRBJ2-5; D is unclear. CDR1 is SEHNR, CDR2 FQNEAQ, per germline (reference sequence). CDR3 length: 14 residues. V lost 5 bases to trimming and J lost 5 bases, with 15 bases between them. For the CDR3, the DNA is TGTGCCAGCAGCCCCTGGGCTAGTGGGGAGACCCAGTACTTC. Protein: CASSPWASGETQYF.

J is TRBJ1-4 and V is TRBV20-1; a possible D gene is TRBD1 (6 bases). V gave up 2 bases and J gave up 8 bases, with 18 bases separating them. CDR1 and CDR2 (germline): DFQATT, SNEGSKA (reference sequence). The CDR3 sequence is 15 residues long. The CDR3 spells CSARPERGVREKLFF. CDR3 nucleotides: TGCAGTGCTAGACCTGAGAGGGGGGTAAGGGAAAAACTGTTTTTT.

This chain links TRBV27 with TRBJ1-4; no clear D gene. The CDR3 is 16 amino acids. Trimming took 6 bases from V and 4 from J, leaving 18 bases between them. The germline gives CDR1 MNHEY, CDR2 SMNVEV (reference sequence). The CDR3 sequence is CASRRAGVEGNEKLFF. As DNA, the CDR3 is TGTGCCAGCAGAAGGGCGGGAGTTGAGGGTAATGAAAAACTGTTTTTT.

This chain links TRBV12-3 or TRBV12-4 with TRBJ2-2; the match to TRBD2 covers 9 bases. With 6 bases clipped from V and 2 bases from J, the junction kept 7 bases outside the gene matches. The CDR3 totals 16 residues. The CDR3 sequence is CASSPQRGVNTGELFF. The CDR3 nucleotides are TGTGCCAGCAGCCCCCAGCGGGGGGTAAACACCGGGGAGCTGTTTTTT.

This clonotype was found many times. The chain combines TRBV4-3 with TRBJ1-2; D is undetermined. The ends were cut back, 0 bases at V and 2 bases at J, with 7 bases in the middle. Germline V lookup: CDR1 LGHNA, CDR2 YSLEER. The CDR3 consists of 14 residues. In DNA form, the CDR3 reads TGCGCCAGCAGCCAAGATCAGGCGAACTATGGCTACACCTTC. Translating it yields CASSQDQANYGYTF.

This chain connects TRBV7-9 to TRBJ2-1; 11 nucleotides align to TRBD2. V lost 3 bases to trimming and J lost 2 bases; unmatched junction nucleotides: 6. The germline V gene encodes CDR1 SEHNR and CDR2 FQNEAQ (reference sequence). The CDR3 sequence is 17 residues long. The CDR3 DNA is TGTGCCAGCAGCTTCCCGACTAGCGGGAAAACCTACAATGAGCAGTTCTTC. This gives the protein CASSFPTSGKTYNEQFF.

This clonotype came up a few times. This chain joins TRBV5-1 and TRBJ2-1, with D unclear. Germline CDR1 reads SGHRS; CDR2 reads YFSETQ. V lost 5 bases to trimming and J lost 9 bases, with 21 bases between them. CDR3 length: 15 residues. For the CDR3, the DNA is TGCGCCAGCAGTCCTACCGGGTCGAACTTGGGTGAGCAGTTCTTC. This gives the protein CASSPTGSNLGEQFF.

The chain combines TRBV18 with TRBJ1-6; D is unclear. Germline V gives CDR1 KGHSH, CDR2 LQKENI. V lost 3 bases to trimming and J lost 8 bases, with 17 bases between them. This CDR3 is 16 amino acids long. The CDR3 DNA follows: TGTGCCAGCTCACCGGTCCCCCCAGGAGGAGATTCACCCCTCCACTTT. This translates into CASSPVPPGGDSPLHF.

This clonotype was detected a few times. The rearrangement uses TRBV15 and TRBJ2-6; the D is unclear. CDR3 length: 16 residues. Between the trimmed V and J ends, which lost 6 bases and 0 bases, there was a span of 12 bases. The germline V gene has CDR1 LNHNV and CDR2 YYDKDF (reference sequence). The CDR3 spells CATRVGSFSGANVLTF. CDR3 sequence (DNA): TGTGCCACCAGGGTAGGCAGCTTCTCTGGGGCCAACGTCCTGACTTTC.

This clonotype appeared many times. The rearrangement links TRBV20-1 to TRBJ1-6; D gene ambiguous. The CDR3 length is 15 residues. The V end lost 5 bases, the J end lost 6 bases, and 17 bases lay between the germline ends. The V gene's germline CDR1 is DFQATT and CDR2 SNEGSKA (reference sequence). This CDR3 reads CSAPVPGIRNSPLHF. DNA for the CDR3: TGCAGTGCTCCAGTACCTGGGATTCGTAATTCACCCCTCCACTTT.

This clonotype was detected many times. The chain uses TRBV5-1 and TRBJ2-7, with D perhaps TRBD1 (6 bases). V lost 3 bases to trimming and J lost 4 bases, with 17 bases between them. This CDR3 has 15 amino acids. CDR1 and CDR2 (germline): SGHRS, YFSETQ. CDR3: CASSSRAGQRYEQYF. As DNA, the CDR3 is TGCGCCAGCAGCTCACGCGCCGGACAGAGATACGAGCAGTACTTC.

V is TRBV27 and J is TRBJ2-7; 8 bases are shared with TRBD1. The CDR3 consists of 15 residues. Germline lookup yields CDR1 MNHEY and CDR2 SMNVEV (reference sequence). V trimming: 2 bases; J trimming: 3 bases; junction bases outside the gene matches: 6. The CDR3 DNA is TGTGCCAGCAGTTTACAGGGGGCCATAAACTACGAGCAGTACTTC. Translating it yields CASSLQGAINYEQYF.

The chain recombines TRBV6-1 with TRBJ2-3; TRBD2 matches at 14 bases. V lost 3 bases to trimming and J lost 4 bases; unmatched junction nucleotides: 3. CDR1 and CDR2 (germline): MNHNS, SASEGT. The CDR3 sequence is 16 residues long. The chain's CDR3 is CASSDGTSGGSDTQYF. The CDR3 region has the DNA TGTGCCAGCAGTGACGGGACTAGCGGGGGATCAGATACGCAGTATTTT.

This clonotype was observed a handful of times. The J gene is TRBJ1-4, the V gene TRBV28, with a possible D match to TRBD1 (5 bases). CDR3 length: 13 amino acids. V was cut by 6 bases and J by 8 bases, with 13 bases left in between. CDR1 and CDR2 (germline): MDHEN, SYDVKM. The CDR3 coding sequence is TGTGCCAGCAGGACACCGGGACGGGAAAAACTGTTTTTT. It is translated as CASRTPGREKLFF.

For the CDR3, the DNA is TGTGCCAGCAGGGCGGCGGGGGGGCCCTCAGATACGCAGTATTTT. Protein sequence: CASRAAGGPSDTQYF. The chain recombines TRBV28 with TRBJ2-3; the match to TRBD2 covers 9 bases. The V and J ends lost 6 bases and 4 bases, in that order; junction bases with no gene match: 8. Germline V gives CDR1 MDHEN, CDR2 SYDVKM. This CDR3 is built from 15 residues.

This clonotype was detected a few times. J is TRBJ2-7 and V is TRBV12-3 or TRBV12-4; 10 bases align to TRBD1. The V gene end was trimmed by 7 bases and the J gene end by 3 bases; junction bases not matched to a gene: 3. The CDR3 is 13 residues long. The CDR3 loop is CASKDRGLYEQYF. In DNA, the CDR3 is TGTGCCAGCAAAGACAGGGGGCTCTACGAGCAGTACTTC.

Notes on this clonotype: A junction end diverges from the germline sequence, so it may reflect a read error. This sequence joins TRBV4-3 and TRBJ2-3; D is uncertain. CDR1 is LGHNA and CDR2 is YSLEER in the germline V gene. CDR3 length: 14 residues. The CDR3 spells CASSQGKGSDAQYF. The CDR3 DNA reads TGCGCCAGCAGCCAAGGGAAGGGATCAGATGCGCAGTATTTT.

There are a few counts of this clonotype. At one boundary the junction diverges from the germline segment, which might be a read error. J is TRBJ2-6 and V is TRBV7-9, with a tentative D call TRBD1 (5 bases). CDR1 is SEHNR, CDR2 FQNEAQ, per germline (reference sequence). This CDR3 region has 19 residues. CDR3 in DNA: TGTGCCAGCAGCTTACAATTAGTCGTGTGGAACTCTGGGGCCAACGTCCGGACTTTC. It yields the protein CASSLQLVVWNSGANVRTF.

V usage is TRBV7-2 and J usage is TRBJ1-1; D ambiguous. Trimming pared 2 bases from V and 4 bases from J, leaving 5 bases between. The CDR3 is 12 residues long. Germline V gene data show CDR1 as SGHTA and CDR2 as FQGNSA. The CDR3 nucleotides read TGTGCCAGCAGCTTAATACCCACTGAAGCTTTCTTT. Protein sequence: CASSLIPTEAFF.

This clonotype was recorded once. DNA for the CDR3: TGTGCCTGGAGTGTGAAGGGGGCCTCCTACGAGCAGTACTTC. It codes for CAWSVKGASYEQYF. The V and J genes are TRBV30 and TRBJ2-7, with 7 bases identical to TRBD1. The CDR3 runs to 14 residues. The germline V gene has CDR1 GTSNPN and CDR2 SVGIG (reference sequence). V lost 0 bases, J lost 0 bases, and 2 bases stayed unmatched.